This TCR beta chain was identified in a study of technical replicates of blood from several donors. Sequenced by immunoSEQ multiplex PCR; TCRdb stores in-frame clones only, minus some. The sample consists of about 70,000 clones, about 96% of them appearing once. With V trimmed by 4 bases and J by 0 bases, 7 bases remained unmatched. The length of the CDR3 is 16 residues. Germline CDR1 reads LNHDA; CDR2 reads SQIVND (reference sequence). The receptor comes from a human donor in good health. The chain carries TRBV19 and TRBJ1-1; 8 bases agree with TRBD1. The sequenced sample consisted of T cells isolated from PBMCs. This CDR3 reads CASSTRQGLMNTEAFF. The CDR3 nucleotides are TGTGCCAGTAGTACCCGACAGGGGCTTATGAACACTGAAGCTTTCTTT.